A single sample gave rise to the 15 T cell receptor beta chains below, sequenced in a study of blood T cell repertoires in COVID-19. Generated by immunoSEQ multiplex PCR, the TCRdb table keeps only in-frame clones and is missing some. The sample consists of 380,000 or so clones, around nine tenths of them appearing once. The source material was PBMCs or T cells enriched from blood (not recorded which). The receptor source for this set is a woman between 25 and 40 years old with acute COVID-19.

The chain couples TRBV11-2 to TRBJ2-3; TRBD2 matches at 8 bases. Germline V gene data show CDR1 as SGHAT and CDR2 as FQNNGV. V trimming: 5 bases; J trimming: 4 bases; junction bases outside the gene matches: 11. The CDR3 is 16 amino acids. CDR3 bases: TGTGCCAGCAGCCCATCGCCGGGACTAGAAGCAGATACGCAGTATTTT. Amino acids: CASSPSPGLEADTQYF.

The V call is TRBV10-3, the J call TRBJ1-5, with TRBD1 as a possible D gene (6 bases). This CDR3 has 17 residues. Trimming took off 4 bases at V and 0 bases at J, with 16 bases between the two ends. Germline lookup yields CDR1 ENHRY and CDR2 SYGVKD. The DNA for the CDR3 is TGTGCCATCAGTGGAGGGGGTCCAGGTTCTAGCAATCAGCCCCAGCATTTT. Residues: CAISGGGPGSSNQPQHF.

The V call is TRBV7-2, the J call TRBJ1-2; 7 bases fit TRBD1. This CDR3 has 15 residues. Germline loops: CDR1 SGHTA, CDR2 FQGNSA. V was clipped by 1 base and J by 2 bases; unmatched bases: 4. CDR3 in DNA: TGTGCCAGCAGCTTAGGGGTGACAGGGAACTATGGCTACACCTTC. Its translation is CASSLGVTGNYGYTF. Filled out from reference TRBV7-2 and TRBJ1-2, the complete variable domain reads GAGVSQSPSNKVTEKGKDVELRCDPISGHTALYWYRQSLGQGLEFLIYFQGNSAPDKSGLPSDRFSAERTGGSVSTLTIQRTQQEDSAVYLCASSLGVTGNYGYTFGSGTRLTVV.

The chain couples TRBV18 to TRBJ1-2; maybe TRBD1 (5 bases). The germline V gene encodes CDR1 KGHSH and CDR2 LQKENI. Trimming stripped 1 base from V and 0 bases from J, with 9 bases between. The CDR3 length is 15 residues. The CDR3 DNA reads as TGTGCCAGCTCACCACTGGAAGGGGCTAACTATGGCTACACCTTC. The encoded protein is CASSPLEGANYGYTF.

V usage is TRBV2 and J usage is TRBJ2-7, with D perhaps TRBD2 (5 bases). Germline loops: CDR1 SNHLY, CDR2 FYNNEI. This CDR3 is built from 12 residues. The ends were cut back, 3 bases at V and 6 bases at J, with 9 bases in the middle. CDR3 sequence: CASSDWSGEQYF. The CDR3 bases are TGTGCCAGCAGTGATTGGAGCGGCGAGCAGTACTTC.

The DNA for the CDR3 is TGCGCCAGCAGCCAACTTTCTAGCAGGGGCTGGTACGAGCAGTACTTC. It translates to CASSQLSSRGWYEQYF. V is TRBV4-1 and J is TRBJ2-7, with a weak D call TRBD1 (6 bases). The CDR3 loop spans 16 amino acids. V was clipped by 2 bases and J by 4 bases, with 18 bases between them. From germline, CDR1 is MGHRA and CDR2 YSYEKL.

This clone was seen only a few times. This chain connects TRBV6-5 to TRBJ1-2; D is possibly TRBD1 (6 bases). Trimming removed 6 bases from V and 0 bases from J, with 14 bases in between. Germline V lookup: CDR1 MNHEY, CDR2 SVGAGI. The CDR3 is made up of 15 amino acids. The chain's CDR3 is CASRETGTTNYGYTF. For the CDR3, the DNA is TGTGCCAGCAGGGAGACAGGAACAACTAACTATGGCTACACCTTC.

V and J are TRBV3-1 (or the pseudogene TRBV3-2) and TRBJ2-1; 14 nucleotides line up with TRBD2. In germline, CDR1 is LGHDT, CDR2 YNNKEL (reference sequence). The CDR3 has 17 amino acids. Trimming removed 1 base from V and 7 bases from J; junction bases left unmatched: 6. CDR3 in amino acids: CASSQVKTSGGANEQFF. The CDR3 DNA follows: TGTGCCAGCAGCCAAGTTAAGACTAGCGGGGGGGCAAATGAGCAGTTCTTC.

This chain connects TRBV7-2 to TRBJ2-2, with D possibly matching TRBD2 (5 bases). Germline V gene lookup returns CDR1 SGHTA and CDR2 FQGNSA. V lost 3 bases and J 7 bases, leaving 12 bases between the germline ends. The CDR3 is made up of 14 amino acids. The CDR3 region has the DNA TGTGCCAGCAGCTTGGGCGGGTCCGTCGGGGAGCTGTTTTTT. Its protein is CASSLGGSVGELFF.

The chain couples TRBV5-1 to TRBJ2-6; 9 bases are shared with TRBD1. This CDR3 contains 16 residues. Germline loops: CDR1 SGHRS, CDR2 YFSETQ. The trim removed 4 bases at V and 1 base at J, leaving 3 bases unmatched. The CDR3 spells CASSPGQGSGANVLTF. CDR3 in DNA: TGCGCCAGCAGCCCGGGACAGGGATCTGGGGCCAACGTCCTGACTTTC.

CDR3 loop: CAWTSGSLAKNIQYF. The DNA for the CDR3 is TGTGCCTGGACATCAGGCAGCTTAGCCAAAAACATTCAGTACTTC. The chain carries TRBV30 and TRBJ2-4; D ambiguous. Germline CDR1 is GTSNPN and CDR2 is SVGIG (reference sequence). The V end was cut by 4 bases, the J end by 0 bases, with 13 bases between. This CDR3 comprises 15 residues.

The V and J genes are TRBV5-1 and TRBJ2-1, with TRBD2 matching over 7 bases. J was trimmed by 0 bases and V by 0 bases; bases with no gene match: 3. Germline loops: CDR1 SGHRS, CDR2 YFSETQ. This CDR3 has 16 amino acids. The chain's CDR3 is CASSLGAGDSYNEQFF. In DNA form, the CDR3 reads TGCGCCAGCAGCTTGGGGGCGGGGGACTCCTACAATGAGCAGTTCTTC.

J is TRBJ1-6 and V is TRBV9; no firm D call. CDR1 SGDLS and CDR2 YYNGEE come from the germline V gene. Trimming cost V 3 bases and J 7 bases, with 17 bases left between them. The CDR3 sequence is 16 residues long. The CDR3 region is CASSEHPRIGNSPLHF. As DNA, the CDR3 is TGTGCCAGCAGCGAACACCCCAGGATTGGGAATTCACCCCTCCACTTT.

The V gene is TRBV5-4, the J gene TRBJ2-7, with TRBD2 as a possible D gene (6 bases). The length of the CDR3 is 15 residues. V lost 0 bases and J lost 6, with 16 bases in between. The germline V gene encodes CDR1 SGHNT and CDR2 YYREEE (reference sequence). The CDR3 spells CASSLGPFGGIEQYF. Written as DNA, the CDR3 is TGTGCCAGCAGCTTGGGCCCTTTTGGGGGGATCGAGCAGTACTTC.

V is TRBV1 and J is TRBJ1-5. TRBV1 constitutes a pseudogene. The CDR3 has 21 amino acids. The chain's CDR3 is CTSSQDQVRGVRGVRNQPQHF. CDR3 DNA sequence: TGCACCAGCAGCCAAGACCAGGTGAGAGGTGTTCGGGGGGTTCGCAATCAGCCCCAGCATTTT.